These 17 T cell receptor beta chains were sequenced from one sample in a study of identical twins. Via MiXCR, TCRdb re-called the 5' RACE reads, giving one row per CDR3 protein. The profile shows around 680,000 distinct CDR3 sequences, about 9.4% of them singletons. The same sample was also studied in work on yellow fever vaccine responses in identical twins.

Sequencing was performed on PBMCs. The receptors here all came from a woman under 30 in good health.

V gene TRBV4-3 combines with J gene TRBJ2-1, with D hard to call. Trimming removed 4 bases at V and 5 bases at J, with 12 bases between. The germline gives CDR1 LGHNA, CDR2 YSLEER. The CDR3 sequence is 14 residues long. The CDR3 loop reads CASSLGTSDNEQFF. The CDR3 nucleotides read TGCGCCAGCAGCCTGGGAACATCAGACAATGAGCAGTTCTTC.

This clonotype was recorded a few times. The chain employs TRBV12-3 or TRBV12-4 and TRBJ1-1; tentative D call: TRBD1 (6 bases). V was pared by 6 bases and J by 3 bases, with 17 bases between. The CDR3 has 15 amino acids. The CDR3 DNA reads as TGTGCCAGCAGCCAGTGGGGGGCTAAGGACACTGAAGCTTTCTTT. It encodes CASSQWGAKDTEAFF.

This clonotype was counted many times. Mismatch with germline at one junction end may stem from a read error. The chain employs TRBV5-1 and TRBJ2-3; D is unresolved. Germline V gene lookup returns CDR1 SGHRS and CDR2 YFSETQ. This CDR3 region has 12 residues. In DNA, the CDR3 is TGTGCCAGCAGCCAAAGCACAGATACGCAGTATTTT. It translates to CASSQSTDTQYF. The whole variable domain, filled in from reference TRBV5-1 and TRBJ2-3, reads KAGVTQTPRYLIKTRGQQVTLSCSPISGHRSVSWYQQTPGQGLQFLFEYFSETQRNKGNFPGRFSGRQFSNSRSEMNVSTLELGDSALYLCASSQSTDTQYFGPGTRLTVL.

CDR3 amino acids: CATPTARHSYNEQFF. Here the CDR3 DNA reads TGTGCCACCCCTACAGCGAGACACTCATACAATGAGCAGTTCTTC. The chain recombines TRBV2 with TRBJ2-1; D is uncertain. The CDR3 loop spans 15 amino acids. Germline V lookup: CDR1 SNHLY, CDR2 FYNNEI. Trimming stripped 10 bases from V and 4 bases from J, with 20 bases between.

This clonotype was seen ten or more times. The genes are TRBV20-1 and TRBJ1-5, with a tentative D call TRBD1 (5 bases). Per the germline V gene, CDR1 is DFQATT and CDR2 is SNEGSKA (reference sequence). This CDR3 has 16 amino acids. Between the trimmed V and J ends, which lost 7 bases and 2 bases, there was a span of 21 bases. DNA for the CDR3: TGCAGTGTCTCCAAAATGGGGGAATGGGGCAATCAGCCCCAGCATTTT. Its protein product is CSVSKMGEWGNQPQHF.

The rearrangement joins TRBV3-1 to TRBJ2-5, with 7 bases aligning to TRBD2. Germline loops: CDR1 LGHDT, CDR2 YNNKEL (reference sequence). Losses at the gene ends were 0 bases for V and 5 bases for J; bases not matched to a gene: 9. The CDR3 sequence is 16 residues long. CDR3 nucleotides: TGTGCCAGCAGCCAAGATCGACTAGCAGGGTTGGAGACCCAGTACTTC. Its protein product is CASSQDRLAGLETQYF.

This clonotype has a count of ten or more. The CDR3 DNA is TGCGCCAGCAGCCCCCGACTAGCGGGAGGACCCAATGAGCAGTTCTTC. Its translation: CASSPRLAGGPNEQFF. The chain has TRBV4-3 and TRBJ2-1, with TRBD2 matching 13 bases. Unmatched junction bases numbered 6, after V lost 4 bases and J lost 6 bases. The germline V gene encodes CDR1 LGHNA and CDR2 YSLEER. This CDR3 contains 16 residues.

The J gene is TRBJ2-7, the V gene TRBV30; tentative D call: TRBD1 (6 bases). Germline loops: CDR1 GTSNPN, CDR2 SVGIG (reference sequence). V lost 2 bases, J lost 7 bases, and 12 bases lay in between. The CDR3 loop spans 12 amino acids. The CDR3 DNA is TGTGCCTGGAGTCGGCAGGGGTGGGAGCAGTACTTC. Its protein product is CAWSRQGWEQYF.

This clonotype was seen repeatedly, ten times or more. The chain links TRBV12-3 or TRBV12-4 to TRBJ2-1, with 9 bases lining up with TRBD1. Trimming cost V 5 bases and J 10 bases; bases outside gene matches: 9. This CDR3 has 14 amino acids. CDR3 sequence (DNA): TGTGCCAGCAGTCTCCGGGACAGGGTCCGAGAGCAGTTCTTC. Translation: CASSLRDRVREQFF.

This clonotype was counted a few times. This chain joins TRBV7-2 and TRBJ2-7, with TRBD1 identical over 9 bases. The ends lost 4 bases at V and 7 bases at J; junction bases unmatched: 8. Germline V CDR1 and CDR2: SGHTA, FQGNSA. The CDR3 has 14 residues. The CDR3 protein is CASSSRTGEREQYF. CDR3 nucleotides: TGTGCCAGCAGCTCAAGGACAGGGGAGCGTGAGCAGTACTTC.

This clonotype was counted between two and nine times. The chain has TRBV5-6 and TRBJ2-1; the match to TRBD1 covers 7 bases. Germline CDR1 and CDR2: SGHDT and YYEEEE. J was trimmed by 9 bases and V by 6 bases; bases with no gene match: 9. This CDR3 is 13 amino acids long. CDR3 amino acids: CASNRRGGGEQFF. In nucleotides, the CDR3 is TGTGCCAGCAATCGCCGAGGGGGCGGTGAGCAGTTCTTC.

The rearrangement links TRBV6-5 to TRBJ2-1; D not certain. This CDR3 is 14 amino acids long. Per germline, CDR1 MNHEY and CDR2 SVGAGI. V was pared by 2 bases and J by 6 bases, with 11 bases between. This chain's CDR3 is CASSYTVGLNEQFF. As DNA, the CDR3 is TGTGCCAGCAGTTACACAGTTGGGCTCAATGAGCAGTTCTTC.

Ten or more counts support this clonotype. The chain has TRBV27 and TRBJ2-3, with unresolved D. The V gene lost 5 bases and the J gene lost 1 base, with 4 bases spanning the gap. CDR1 is MNHEY and CDR2 is SMNVEV in the germline V gene (reference sequence). The CDR3 consists of 12 residues. CDR3 residues: CASSQRTDTQYF. CDR3 in DNA: TGTGCCAGCAGTCAACGCACAGATACGCAGTATTTT.

The V call is TRBV30, the J call TRBJ2-7; 10 bases agree with TRBD1. Germline values: CDR1 GTSNPN, CDR2 SVGIG (reference sequence). The CDR3 is 14 residues long. V gave up 3 bases and J gave up 3 bases; unmatched junction bases: 5. The CDR3 region is CAWSGTGDFYEQYF. DNA of the CDR3: TGTGCCTGGAGCGGGACAGGGGATTTCTACGAGCAGTACTTC.

The chain is built from TRBV4-3 and TRBJ1-2; D ambiguous. CDR1 LGHNA and CDR2 YSLEER come from the germline V gene. V was clipped by 0 bases and J by 4 bases, with 9 bases between them. The CDR3 has 14 amino acids. CDR3 nucleotides: TGCGCCAGCAGCCAAGATTTTAGCAGCTATGGCTACACCTTC. It encodes CASSQDFSSYGYTF.

This clonotype occurred many times. The chain uses TRBV2 and TRBJ2-7; D remains ambiguous. Between the trimmed V and J ends, which lost 9 bases and 3 bases, there was a span of 12 bases. Germline assignment: CDR1 SNHLY and CDR2 FYNNEI. The CDR3 length is 12 residues. CDR3 coding DNA: TGTGCCAGTCAAAAGGACGGCTACGAGCAGTACTTC. Amino acid sequence: CASQKDGYEQYF.

The DNA for the CDR3 is TGTGCCAGCTCACTAACTAAACAGGGGGCACACGAGCAGTACTTC. It translates to CASSLTKQGAHEQYF. The rearrangement uses TRBV18 and TRBJ2-7; 9 bases are a match to TRBD1. Germline V CDR1 and CDR2: KGHSH, LQKENI. V trimming: 4 bases; J trimming: 5 bases; junction bases outside the gene matches: 9. This CDR3 spans 15 amino acids.